Below are 3 T cell receptor beta chains sequenced from a single sample in a study of naive and memory T cell subsets. Both TRBC1 and TRBC2 were covered by a beta constant-region primer of two equimolar oligonucleotides. Each CDR3 protein is one row after TCRdb ran MiXCR on the UMI-ligation and nested PCR reads. In the table there are around 90,000 distinct CDR3 sequences, over 7% of which are singletons. Specimen: central memory CD4+ T cells from blood. The receptors derive from a human donor in good health.

A few counts support this clonotype. This rearrangement joins TRBV20-1 to TRBJ1-5; D is possibly TRBD1 (5 bases). This CDR3 has 15 amino acids. Trimming took off 1 base at V and 3 bases at J, with 13 bases between the two ends. Germline loops: CDR1 DFQATT, CDR2 SNEGSKA (reference sequence). The CDR3 DNA reads TGCAGTGCTAGAGTCGACGGCAGGGACAATCAGCCCCAGCATTTT. Translation: CSARVDGRDNQPQHF.

This clonotype came up a few times. This chain joins TRBV4-2 and TRBJ2-3; TRBD2 might be the D (6 bases). Trimming took off 1 base at V and 2 bases at J, with 10 bases between the two ends. CDR3 length equals 15 residues. Germline V gives CDR1 LGHNA, CDR2 YNFKEQ. The CDR3 DNA is TGTGCCAGCAGCCAAGGTAGCGGTGACACAGATACGCAGTATTTT. Protein: CASSQGSGDTDTQYF.

This clonotype was observed a handful of times. The gene calls are TRBV19 and TRBJ2-4, with TRBD1 matching 10 bases. The V gene end was trimmed by 8 bases and the J gene end by 8 bases; junction bases not matched to a gene: 9. Germline assignment: CDR1 LNHDA and CDR2 SQIVND (reference sequence). This CDR3 has 14 amino acids. The CDR3 nucleotides are TGTGCCAGTTCAAGGGACAGGGGCGCGGACATTCAGTACTTC. It translates to CASSRDRGADIQYF.